This T cell receptor beta chain was identified in a study of T cell responses to AZD1222 COVID-19 vaccine. Notes on this clone: Its antigen remains unknown.

Investigators merged groups given second doses at roughly 4 or roughly 12 weeks. Study results and limitations: Baseline testing showed seropositivity in only a handful of AZD1222 recipients. Close to half of spike-specific TCRs reportedly recognize unmutated variant regions.

Produced via immunoSEQ multiplex PCR; TCRdb's table is partial and in-frame only. The table has approximately 160,000 clones, around 90% seen once; the top ten hold under 1.2%. In germline, CDR1 is LNHDA, CDR2 SQIVND (reference sequence). The CDR3 spans 15 residues. After removal of 7 bases from V and 4 bases from J, the junction contained 12 bases not matched to a gene. The sequence was collected from an adult who received the AZD1222 COVID-19 vaccine. The rearrangement links TRBV19 to TRBJ1-1; 7 positions match TRBD1. The source material was peripheral blood, sampled 28 days after the second AZD1222 dose. The CDR3 loop reads CASTTPGGGSTEAFF. CDR3 in DNA: TGTGCCAGTACTACACCAGGGGGAGGGAGCACTGAAGCTTTCTTT.